This T cell receptor beta chain stems from a study of T cell responses to AZD1222 COVID-19 vaccine. About this clone itself: Antigen: not known.

Generated by immunoSEQ multiplex PCR, the TCRdb table keeps only in-frame clones and is missing some. The profile shows approximately 91,000 clones, about 91% of them singletons. Study conclusions and caveats: Seropositivity was recorded at baseline in only a handful of AZD1222 recipients.

This clonotype was sampled from an adult who received the AZD1222 COVID-19 vaccine. This specimen was peripheral blood, taken 28 days after the second AZD1222 dose.

The chain's CDR3 is CASSPLAKNIQYF. The CDR3 DNA is TGTGCCAGCAGCCCCCTGGCCAAAAACATTCAGTACTTC. The V call is TRBV7-2, the J call TRBJ2-4; D unclear. Germline CDR1 is SGHTA and CDR2 is FQGNSA. V was clipped by 5 bases and J by 1 base, with 6 bases between them. CDR3 length equals 13 residues. The whole variable domain, filled in from reference TRBV7-2 and TRBJ2-4, reads GAGVSQSPSNKVTEKGKDVELRCDPISGHTALYWYRQSLGQGLEFLIYFQGNSAPDKSGLPSDRFSAERTGGSVSTLTIQRTQQEDSAVYLCASSPLAKNIQYFGAGTRLSVL.